This entry lists 11 T cell receptor beta chains sequenced from one sample in a study of identical twins. Via MiXCR, TCRdb re-called the 5' RACE reads, giving one row per CDR3 protein. This table has about 100,000 distinct CDR3 sequences, about 6% appearing once. Sequencing was done on a sample of memory T cells sorted from blood. These receptors all come from a woman between 50 and 59 years old in good health.

In its sample, this clonotype was seen many times. V is TRBV20-1 and J is TRBJ1-1; TRBD1 is a possible D gene (5 bases). The CDR3 contains 14 residues. Germline CDR1 DFQATT, CDR2 SNEGSKA (reference sequence). The V end was cut by 6 bases, the J end by 4 bases, with 18 bases between. The CDR3 sequence is CSAVEGRGGTEAFF. CDR3 nucleotides: TGCAGTGCCGTGGAGGGGCGTGGGGGCACTGAAGCTTTCTTT.

This clonotype was found many times. V and J are TRBV29-1 and TRBJ2-1; D possibly corresponds to TRBD2 (6 bases). CDR1 is SQVTM, CDR2 ANQGSEA, per germline. Trimming stripped 4 bases from V and 8 bases from J, with 18 bases between. There are 14 residues in the CDR3. CDR3 coding DNA: TGCAGCGTTGGTCCGTGGGAGGATTCCGATGAGCAGTTCTTC. Protein product: CSVGPWEDSDEQFF.

The table lists this clonotype with many counts. The rearrangement joins TRBV5-1 to TRBJ2-7; D unclear. The CDR3 runs 14 residues. V was pared by 2 bases and J by 0 bases, with 9 bases between. The V gene's germline CDR1 is SGHRS and CDR2 YFSETQ. In DNA, the CDR3 is TGCGCCAGCAGCTTTGGGCAGACCTCCTACGAGCAGTACTTC. Its translation: CASSFGQTSYEQYF.

This clonotype was seen many times. The CDR3 loop reads CASAGQGARETQYF. The CDR3 region has the DNA TGCGCCAGCGCGGGACAGGGGGCTCGAGAGACCCAGTACTTC. The chain links TRBV5-1 to TRBJ2-5; 12 nucleotides align to TRBD1. The CDR3 contains 14 residues. V lost 7 bases to trimming and J lost 4 bases; unmatched junction nucleotides: 5. Germline V gene data show CDR1 as SGHRS and CDR2 as YFSETQ.

The table lists this clonotype with many counts. This rearrangement joins TRBV5-1 to TRBJ2-1, with a tentative D call TRBD2 (6 bases). Per the germline V gene, CDR1 is SGHRS and CDR2 is YFSETQ. V lost 4 bases and J lost 8, with 16 bases in between. This CDR3 is built from 14 residues. CDR3 nucleotide sequence: TGCGCCAGCAGCCGGACTCCAAGCGGGTATGAGCAGTTCTTC. This codes for CASSRTPSGYEQFF.

This clonotype was observed at least ten times. The rearrangement uses TRBV28 and TRBJ1-1; tentatively, D is TRBD1 (6 bases). The germline gives CDR1 MDHEN, CDR2 SYDVKM. Trimming stripped 5 bases from V and 6 bases from J, with 7 bases between. This CDR3 spans 11 amino acids. The chain's CDR3 is CASSRTAEAFF. The DNA for the CDR3 is TGTGCCAGCAGTCGGACAGCTGAAGCTTTCTTT.

At least ten counts were recorded for this clonotype. The chain carries TRBV3-1 and TRBJ1-2; D gene ambiguous. Trimming stripped 2 bases from V and 7 bases from J, with 5 bases between. This CDR3 has 11 amino acids. Germline V gives CDR1 LGHDT, CDR2 YNNKEL (reference sequence). The CDR3 here is CASSQKFGYTF. Here the CDR3 DNA reads TGTGCCAGCAGCCAAAAGTTTGGCTACACCTTC.

This clonotype occurred many times. The V and J genes are TRBV3-1 and TRBJ1-2; no reliable D call. V lost 4 bases to trimming and J lost 2 bases, with 11 bases between them. This CDR3 contains 14 residues. Germline CDR1 reads LGHDT; CDR2 reads YNNKEL (reference sequence). CDR3 amino acids: CASSPRTVNYGYTF. Here the CDR3 DNA reads TGTGCCAGCAGCCCCCGGACCGTGAACTATGGCTACACCTTC.

This clonotype was seen ten or more times. This chain links TRBV6-1 with TRBJ1-1; D not certain. In germline, CDR1 is MNHNS, CDR2 SASEGT. This CDR3 is built from 13 residues. Trimming cost V 8 bases and J 3 bases, with 13 bases left between them. This chain's CDR3 is CASDRLKHTEAFF. The CDR3 region has the DNA TGTGCCAGCGATAGGTTGAAGCACACTGAAGCTTTCTTT.

This clonotype occurred many times. As DNA, the CDR3 is TGTGCCAGCAGCGCTGGGGCCGGGACTAGCGGGAGAACCTCCTACGAGCAGTACTTC. Encoded protein: CASSAGAGTSGRTSYEQYF. This chain connects TRBV9 to TRBJ2-7, with 14 bases aligning to TRBD2. Germline assignment: CDR1 SGDLS and CDR2 YYNGEE. Germline trimming cut 3 bases from V and 0 bases from J; bases unmatched to any gene: 11. The CDR3 runs 19 residues.

This clonotype was counted a few times. The chain links TRBV6-4 to TRBJ2-6; 7 nucleotides align to TRBD1. Germline lookup yields CDR1 MRHNA and CDR2 SNTAGT. There are 17 residues in the CDR3. Unmatched junction bases numbered 8, after V lost 6 bases and J lost 0 bases. Here the CDR3 reads CASSPGTARSGANVLTF. CDR3 DNA sequence: TGTGCCAGCAGCCCCGGGACAGCCCGCTCTGGGGCCAACGTCCTGACTTTC.